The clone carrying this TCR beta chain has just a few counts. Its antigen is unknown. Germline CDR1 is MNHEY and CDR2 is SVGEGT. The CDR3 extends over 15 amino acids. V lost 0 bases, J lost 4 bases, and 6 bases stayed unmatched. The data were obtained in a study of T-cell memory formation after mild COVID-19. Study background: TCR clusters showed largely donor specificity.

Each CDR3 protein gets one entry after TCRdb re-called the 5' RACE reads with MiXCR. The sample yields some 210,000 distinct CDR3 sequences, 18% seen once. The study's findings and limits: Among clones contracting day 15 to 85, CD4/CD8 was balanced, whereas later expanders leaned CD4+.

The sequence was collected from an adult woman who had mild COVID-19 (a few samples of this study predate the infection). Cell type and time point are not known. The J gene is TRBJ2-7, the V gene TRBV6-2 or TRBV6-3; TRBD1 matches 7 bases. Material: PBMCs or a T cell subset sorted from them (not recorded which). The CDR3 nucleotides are TGTGCCAGCAGTTACTCGGACAGGACTCATTACGAGCAGTACTTC. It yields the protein CASSYSDRTHYEQYF.